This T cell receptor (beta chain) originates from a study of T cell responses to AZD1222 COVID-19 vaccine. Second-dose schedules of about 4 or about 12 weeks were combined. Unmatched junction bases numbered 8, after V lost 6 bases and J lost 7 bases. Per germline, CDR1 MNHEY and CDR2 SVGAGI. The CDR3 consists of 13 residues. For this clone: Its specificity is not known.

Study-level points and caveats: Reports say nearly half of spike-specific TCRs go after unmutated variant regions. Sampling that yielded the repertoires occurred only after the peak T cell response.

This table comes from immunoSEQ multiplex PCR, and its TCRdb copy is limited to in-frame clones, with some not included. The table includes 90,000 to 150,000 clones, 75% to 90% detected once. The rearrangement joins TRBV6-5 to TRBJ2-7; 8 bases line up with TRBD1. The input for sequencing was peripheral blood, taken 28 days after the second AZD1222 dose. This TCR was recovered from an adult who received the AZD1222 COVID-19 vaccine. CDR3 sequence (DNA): TGTGCCAGCAGAACCCTTACAGGGGGGGAGCAGTACTTC. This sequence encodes CASRTLTGGEQYF.